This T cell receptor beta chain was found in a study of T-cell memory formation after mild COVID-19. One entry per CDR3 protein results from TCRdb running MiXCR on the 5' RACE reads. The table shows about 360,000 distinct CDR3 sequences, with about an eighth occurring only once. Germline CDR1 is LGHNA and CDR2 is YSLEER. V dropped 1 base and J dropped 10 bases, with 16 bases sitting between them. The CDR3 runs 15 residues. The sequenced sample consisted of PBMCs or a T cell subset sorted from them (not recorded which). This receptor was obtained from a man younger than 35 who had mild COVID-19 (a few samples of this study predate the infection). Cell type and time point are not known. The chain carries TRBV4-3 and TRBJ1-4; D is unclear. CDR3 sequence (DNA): TGCGCCAGCAGCCAAGTGGCAGGATCGCTTGGAAAACTGTTTTTT. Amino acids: CASSQVAGSLGKLFF.